This T cell receptor beta chain was sequenced for a study of blood T cell repertoires in COVID-19 (TCRdb year 2020). For the study in its entirety: Samples from collaborators originated in the United States, Italy and Spain and spanned both the acute and convalescent phases of COVID-19. The sample metadata nearly always contained a de-identified subject ID, COVID-19 status, age in years and sex. HLA class I and class II types, where available, came from metadata supplied by the sample provider rather than from assay-based typing. The dataset comprised deeply sampled blood TCRbeta repertoires from subjects exposed to, actively infected with, or recovered from COVID-19. The repertoires were made available in a free public database intended to serve as a resource for research on the immune response to SARS-CoV-2. The material from the prospective study consisted of cDNA or gDNA derived from T cells, B-cell-depleted T cells, or PBMCs. The samples were drawn from the first 160 participants of the ongoing ImmuneRACE study and from over 950 subjects provided by 6 global collaborators.

As encoded in the germline V gene (reference sequence), CDR1 is SEHNR while CDR2 is FQNEAQ. The germline V end is reduced by 7 bases and the J end by 7 bases; junction bases left unmatched: 12. The CDR3 starts with the cysteine, ends with the phenylalanine, and has 15 residues. Only the CDR3 DNA stays, 45 bases, in frame from base 1. Results the study describes overall, beyond this receptor: The quantity of clinical and demographic metadata differed by source and by participant and was supplied without curation.

Participants in the prospective study were aged about 18 to 90 years, lived in under 30 United States geographic areas, and enrolled through a virtual design. In the prospective study, cohorts were assigned on the basis of participant-reported clinical history obtained from a screening survey and a study questionnaire. ImmuneRACE Cohort 3 recovered participants were defined by two consecutive negative NP/OP PCR tests, healthcare professional clearance, or symptom resolution. Each participant in the prospective study had whole blood, serum and a nasopharyngeal or oropharyngeal swab collected by mobile phlebotomists. Participants in the prospective study had the option to provide additional blood draws and questionnaires over a 2-month period. Before DNA extraction, blood samples from the prospective study were shipped at room temperature or frozen. TCRbeta CDR3 regions were amplified from genomic DNA using the immunoSEQ Assay, a bias-controlled multiplex PCR. The published analysis was carried out like this. The number of nucleated cells in each sample was estimated by amplification of reference gene primers within the assay. To quantify the absolute abundance of each unique TCRbeta CDR3 rearrangement, sequence reads were collapsed and filtered. For each sample, productive Simpson clonality was calculated as the square root of Simpson's diversity index across productive rearrangements. The table was pulled from immuneACCESS by TCRdb, which kept in-frame rearrangements only. Such tables lose some clones; where checked, under half of the loss comes from unresolved V genes, and the rest has no known cause. The V and J calls and clone size come from that table; D and trimming were worked out from the DNA. A total of fewer than 300,000 clones appear in this sample, around 90% of them only once. 0.95% to 1.2% of the sample is held by the ten biggest clonotypes.

A remark on this clone: The clone's antigen remains unknown. No quality values exist for individual bases; no much larger clone is one base distant.

This TCR derives from a young woman who had recovered from COVID-19. The chain joins TRBV7-9 to TRBJ2-1; the junction holds 8 bases that match TRBD2. Sequenced: PBMCs or T cells enriched from blood (not recorded which). The CDR3 protein is CASTQRAGGTNEQFF. The DNA sequence is given as TGTGCCAGCACTCAAAGGGCGGGAGGAACAAATGAGCAGTTCTTC.